A selection of T cell receptor beta chains follows, all from one sample in a study of T cells in Graves' hyperthyroidism and ophthalmopathy. TCRdb reprocessed the multiplex PCR reads with MiXCR, giving one entry per CDR3 protein. The repertoire includes some 340,000 distinct CDR3 sequences, around 13% of them detected once, and 30% to 35% sits in the top ten. The specimen was blood. All receptors derive from a woman between 40 and 50 years old with Graves' ophthalmopathy. CDR3s include the opening cysteine and the closing phenylalanine or tryptophan. D genes are given only for firm matches. Part of the rows lack a size; the others show once, few, many or a class for expanded clones.

size: many; V: TRBV6-1; J: TRBJ1-1; D: .; CDR3: CASSIQYPIENTEAFF; DNA: TGTGCCAGCAGTATACAGTATCCAATTGAGAACACTGAAGCTTTCTTT
size: .; V: TRBV18; J: TRBJ2-3; D: .; CDR3: CASSPPGVTDTQYF; DNA: TGTGCCAGCTCACCACCGGGGGTCACAGATACGCAGTATTTT
size: many; V: TRBV7-9; J: TRBJ2-5; D: .; CDR3: CASSLVGTETQYF; DNA: TGTGCCAGCAGCTTGGTAGGGACCGAGACCCAGTACTTC
size: many; V: TRBV6-1; J: TRBJ2-1; D: TRBD2; CDR3: CASTSRERAYNEQFF; DNA: TGTGCCAGCACCTCGCGGGAGAGGGCCTACAATGAGCAGTTCTTC
size: many; V: TRBV10-3; J: TRBJ2-2; D: .; CDR3: CAISEGGTGELFF; DNA: TGTGCCATCAGTGAAGGTGGAACCGGGGAGCTGTTTTTT
size: many; V: TRBV29-1; J: TRBJ2-7; D: TRBD2; CDR3: CSVAAGVSYEQYF; DNA: TGCAGCGTTGCGGCGGGAGTTAGCTACGAGCAGTACTTC
size: .; V: TRBV30; J: TRBJ2-7; D: .; CDR3: CAWMEGYEQYF; DNA: TGTGCCTGGATGGAGGGCTACGAGCAGTACTTC
size: many; V: TRBV12-3/TRBV12-4; J: TRBJ2-3; D: TRBD2; CDR3: CASSFSGATDTQYF; DNA: TGTGCCAGCAGTTTTAGCGGGGCGACAGATACGCAGTATTTT
size: .; V: TRBV18; J: TRBJ2-7; D: TRBD2; CDR3: CASSPPVAGESYEQYF; DNA: TGTGCCAGCTCACCACCGGTAGCGGGGGAGAGCTACGAGCAGTACTTC
size: many; V: TRBV28; J: TRBJ1-5; D: TRBD1; CDR3: CASRGGGVNNQPQHF; DNA: TGTGCCAGCAGGGGAGGGGGCGTGAACAATCAGCCCCAGCATTTT
size: few; V: TRBV5-1; J: TRBJ1-2; D: .; CDR3: CASRRSGSNYGYTF; DNA: TGCGCCAGCCGGAGGTCAGGAAGCAACTATGGCTACACCTTC
size: few; V: TRBV7-9; J: TRBJ2-6; D: .; CDR3: CASSLAMASSGANVLTF; DNA: TGTGCCAGCAGCTTAGCGATGGCGTCCTCTGGGGCCAACGTCCTGACTTTC
size: .; V: TRBV7-6; J: TRBJ1-6; D: TRBD1; CDR3: CASSSGTGGNSPLHF; DNA: TGTGCCAGCAGCTCCGGGACAGGGGGGAATTCACCCCTCCACTTT
size: many; V: TRBV28; J: TRBJ2-7; D: TRBD1; CDR3: CASTEQGVPYEQYF; DNA: TGTGCCAGCACCGAACAGGGGGTGCCCTACGAGCAGTACTTC
size: many; V: TRBV24-1; J: TRBJ2-3; D: TRBD1; CDR3: CATTRDSFSTDTQYF; DNA: TGTGCCACCACCAGGGACAGCTTTTCCACAGATACGCAGTATTTT
size: few; V: TRBV11-2; J: TRBJ1-2; D: .; CDR3: CASSSEAYGYTF; DNA: TGTGCCAGCAGCTCCGAAGCATATGGCTACACCTTC
size: many; V: TRBV7-8; J: TRBJ2-7; D: TRBD1; CDR3: CASSWGTVLYEQYF; DNA: TGTGCCAGCAGCTGGGGGACAGTTCTCTACGAGCAGTACTTC
size: many; V: TRBV7-2; J: TRBJ1-5; D: .; CDR3: CASSLVLGSVNQPQHF; DNA: TGTGCCAGCAGCTTAGTTCTGGGTTCGGTCAATCAGCCCCAGCATTTT
size: many; V: TRBV12-3/TRBV12-4; J: TRBJ2-3; D: .; CDR3: CASSSPGSGSSTDTQYF; DNA: TGTGCCAGCAGTTCACCGGGTAGCGGATCTAGCACAGATACGCAGTATTTT
size: .; V: TRBV20-1; J: TRBJ1-6; D: TRBD1; CDR3: CSAPDRDSYNSPLHF; DNA: TGCAGTGCTCCAGACAGGGACTCCTATAATTCACCCCTCCACTTT
size: .; V: TRBV3-1; J: TRBJ2-1; D: .; CDR3: CASSPGRGTYNEQFF; DNA: TGTGCCAGCAGCCCCGGTAGAGGAACCTACAATGAGCAGTTCTTC
size: many; V: TRBV2; J: TRBJ2-7; D: .; CDR3: CASSPWAGEQYF; DNA: TGTGCCAGCAGTCCGTGGGCCGGGGAGCAGTACTTC
size: few; V: TRBV20-1; J: TRBJ2-5; D: .; CDR3: CSANPDSGFGETQYF; DNA: TGCAGTGCTAACCCGGACAGCGGTTTCGGAGAGACCCAGTACTTC
size: many; V: TRBV12-3/TRBV12-4; J: TRBJ1-1; D: .; CDR3: CASSHPAPSTEAFF; DNA: TGTGCCAGCAGTCATCCAGCCCCGAGCACTGAAGCTTTCTTT
size: many; V: TRBV30; J: TRBJ1-1; D: .; CDR3: CAPQPGTLMNTEAFF; DNA: TGTGCCCCTCAACCCGGGACATTGATGAACACTGAAGCTTTCTTT
size: many; V: TRBV19; J: TRBJ1-1; D: .; CDR3: CASSLAEGTEAFF; DNA: TGTGCCAGTAGTCTGGCAGAGGGCACTGAAGCTTTCTTT